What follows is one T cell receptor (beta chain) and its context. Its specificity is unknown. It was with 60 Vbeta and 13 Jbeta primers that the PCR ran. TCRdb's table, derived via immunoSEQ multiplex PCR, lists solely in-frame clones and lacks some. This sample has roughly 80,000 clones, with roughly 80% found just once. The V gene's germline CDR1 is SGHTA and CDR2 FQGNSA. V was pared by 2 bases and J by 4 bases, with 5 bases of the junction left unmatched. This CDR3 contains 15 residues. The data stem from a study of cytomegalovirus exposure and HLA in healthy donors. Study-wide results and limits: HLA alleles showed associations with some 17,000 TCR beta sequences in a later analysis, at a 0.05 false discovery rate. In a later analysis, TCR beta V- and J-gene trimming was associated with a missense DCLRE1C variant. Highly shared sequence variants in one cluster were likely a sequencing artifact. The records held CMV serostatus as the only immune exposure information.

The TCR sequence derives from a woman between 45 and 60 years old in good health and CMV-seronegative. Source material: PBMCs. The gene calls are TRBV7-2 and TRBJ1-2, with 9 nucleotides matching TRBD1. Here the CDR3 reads CASSLTGQGSYGYTF. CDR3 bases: TGTGCCAGCAGCTTAACAGGACAGGGGTCCTATGGCTACACCTTC.